This T cell receptor beta chain derives from a study of T cells expressing NK-cell markers. TCRdb reprocessed the 5' RACE reads and keeps a single row for each CDR3 protein, giving no DNA. The listing contains approximately 150,000 distinct CDR3 sequences. This CDR3 contains 14 residues. Germline CDR1 reads LNHNV; CDR2 reads YYDKDF (reference sequence). This receptor was obtained from a man between 18 and 29 years old in good health. Sequenced material: blood T cells: a sorted CD56 or NKG2C T cell subset, CD4+ or CD8+ T cells, or bulk PBMC T cells (not recorded which). The chain is built from TRBV15 and TRBJ1-1; TCRdb gives TRBD1 as the D gene, but with no DNA this cannot be confirmed. CDR3 residues: CATSRDQGSPEAFF.